This T cell receptor (beta chain) was identified in a study of Tregs in tolerant kidney transplant recipients. Thawed PBMCs were FACS-sorted into unstimulated CD4+CD25+CD127- regulatory T cells, CD4+CD25- non-regulatory cells, CD4 and CD8 cells. Germline V gives CDR1 LNHDA, CDR2 SQIVND (reference sequence). This CDR3 region has 15 residues. Deletions cut 1 base from V and 3 bases from J, with 12 bases between. A remark on this clone: As yet, its antigen is unknown.

Study-wide findings and caveats: This study did not directly address biological reproducibility.

The table came from immunoSEQ multiplex PCR; TCRdb's copy has only in-frame clones and leaves some out. The sample shows some 240,000 clones, roughly 80% of them seen only once. V gene TRBV19 combines with J gene TRBJ1-1; D is ambiguous. What was sequenced was CD4+ T cells from blood. The source is a human donor in good health. CDR3 coding DNA: TGTGCCAGTAGTATAGGGTCAAAAATGTACACTGAAGCTTTCTTT. Its protein product is CASSIGSKMYTEAFF.